A single TCR beta chain is shown here with its context. The CDR3 length is 18 residues. V lost 3 bases and J lost 6; bases outside the gene matches: 15. The germline gives CDR1 SGHRS, CDR2 YFSETQ. The data are from a study of technical replicates of blood from a handful of donors. TCRdb keeps only in-frame clones here, not all; method: immunoSEQ multiplex PCR. The sample holds about 88,000 clones, 80% to 95% seen once. The TCR comes from a human donor in good health. Sequencing was carried out using T cells isolated from PBMCs. This rearrangement joins TRBV5-1 to TRBJ2-2; 9 bases align to TRBD2. As DNA, the CDR3 is TGCGCCAGCAGCTCCGCCCTCACGGCGGGAGGGCCCCCCGGGGAGCTGTTTTTT. Protein product: CASSSALTAGGPPGELFF.